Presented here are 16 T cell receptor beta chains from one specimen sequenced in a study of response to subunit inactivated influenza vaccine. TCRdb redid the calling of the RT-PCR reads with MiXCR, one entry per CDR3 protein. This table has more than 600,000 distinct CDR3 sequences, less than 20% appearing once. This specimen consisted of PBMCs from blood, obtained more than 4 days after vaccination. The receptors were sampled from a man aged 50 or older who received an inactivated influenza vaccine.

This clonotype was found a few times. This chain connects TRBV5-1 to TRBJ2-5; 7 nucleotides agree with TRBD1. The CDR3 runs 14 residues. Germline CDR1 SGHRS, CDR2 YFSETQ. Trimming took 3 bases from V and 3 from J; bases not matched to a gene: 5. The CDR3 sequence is CASSWQTGKETQYF. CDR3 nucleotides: TGCGCCAGCAGCTGGCAGACAGGGAAAGAGACCCAGTACTTC. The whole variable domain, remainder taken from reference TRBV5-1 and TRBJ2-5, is KAGVTQTPRYLIKTRGQQVTLSCSPISGHRSVSWYQQTPGQGLQFLFEYFSETQRNKGNFPGRFSGRQFSNSRSEMNVSTLELGDSALYLCASSWQTGKETQYFGPGTRLLVL.

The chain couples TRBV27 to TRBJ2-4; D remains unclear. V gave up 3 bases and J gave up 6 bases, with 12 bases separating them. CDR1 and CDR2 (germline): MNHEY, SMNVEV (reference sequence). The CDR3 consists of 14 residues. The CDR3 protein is CASSFSRRSNIQYF. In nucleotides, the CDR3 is TGTGCCAGCAGTTTCTCCAGGAGATCAAACATTCAGTACTTC.

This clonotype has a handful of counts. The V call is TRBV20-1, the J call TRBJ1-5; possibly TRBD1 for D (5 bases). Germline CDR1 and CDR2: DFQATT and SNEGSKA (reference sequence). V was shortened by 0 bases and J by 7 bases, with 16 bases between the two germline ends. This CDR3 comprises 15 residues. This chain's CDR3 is CSARDQGRVRQPQHF. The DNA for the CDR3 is TGCAGTGCTAGAGATCAAGGCAGGGTACGCCAGCCCCAGCATTTT.

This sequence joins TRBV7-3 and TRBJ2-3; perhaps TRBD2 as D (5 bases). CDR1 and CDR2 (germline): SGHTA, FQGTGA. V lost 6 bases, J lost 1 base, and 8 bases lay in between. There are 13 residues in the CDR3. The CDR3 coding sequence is TGTGCCAGCAGTGGACTCCGCACAGATACGCAGTATTTT. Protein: CASSGLRTDTQYF.

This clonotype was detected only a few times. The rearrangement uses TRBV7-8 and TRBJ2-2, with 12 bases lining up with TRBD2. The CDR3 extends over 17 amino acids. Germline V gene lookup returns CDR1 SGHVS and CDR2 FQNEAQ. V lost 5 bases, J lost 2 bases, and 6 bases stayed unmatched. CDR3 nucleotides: TGTGCCAGCAGCAAAACTAGCGGGGGGCCAAACACCGGGGAGCTGTTTTTT. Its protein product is CASSKTSGGPNTGELFF.

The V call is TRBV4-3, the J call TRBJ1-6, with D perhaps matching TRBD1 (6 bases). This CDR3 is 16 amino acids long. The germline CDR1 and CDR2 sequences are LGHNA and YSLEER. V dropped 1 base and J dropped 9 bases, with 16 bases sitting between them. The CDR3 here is CASSQVPGEVASPLHF. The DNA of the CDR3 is TGCGCCAGCAGCCAAGTCCCAGGGGAGGTTGCTTCACCCCTCCACTTT.

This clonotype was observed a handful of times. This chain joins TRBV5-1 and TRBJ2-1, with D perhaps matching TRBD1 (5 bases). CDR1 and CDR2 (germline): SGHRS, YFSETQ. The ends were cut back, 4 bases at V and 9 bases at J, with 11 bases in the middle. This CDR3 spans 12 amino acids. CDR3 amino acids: CASSEDTIEQFF. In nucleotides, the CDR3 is TGCGCCAGCAGCGAGGACACGATTGAGCAGTTCTTC.

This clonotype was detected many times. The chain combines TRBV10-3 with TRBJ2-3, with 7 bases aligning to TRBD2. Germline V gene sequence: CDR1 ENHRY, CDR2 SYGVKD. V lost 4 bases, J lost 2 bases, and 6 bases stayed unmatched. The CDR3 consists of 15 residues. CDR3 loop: CAISAGTTTTDTQYF. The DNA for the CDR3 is TGTGCCATCAGTGCCGGGACTACGACCACAGATACGCAGTATTTT.

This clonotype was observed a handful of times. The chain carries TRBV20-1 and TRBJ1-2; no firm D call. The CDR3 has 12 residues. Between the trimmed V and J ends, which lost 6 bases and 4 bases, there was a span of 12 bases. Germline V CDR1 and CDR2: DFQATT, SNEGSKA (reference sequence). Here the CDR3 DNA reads TGCAGTGCAGCGACGGTCGGCTATGGCTACACCTTC. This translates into CSAATVGYGYTF.

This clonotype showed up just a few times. CDR3 sequence: CASSYSRDTYSGNTIYF. CDR3 in DNA: TGTGCCAGCAGTTACTCCCGGGACACCTACTCTGGAAACACCATATATTTT. This sequence joins TRBV6-5 and TRBJ1-3; perhaps TRBD1 as D (6 bases). Germline assignment: CDR1 MNHEY and CDR2 SVGAGI. Trimming shortened V by 0 bases and J by 0 bases, and 12 bases separated the two germline ends. The CDR3 contains 17 residues.

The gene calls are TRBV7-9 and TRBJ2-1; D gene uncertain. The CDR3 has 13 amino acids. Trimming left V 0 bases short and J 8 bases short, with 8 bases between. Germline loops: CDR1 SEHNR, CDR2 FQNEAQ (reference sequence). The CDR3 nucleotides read TGTGCCAGCAGCTTAGCGACAATCGATGAGCAGTTCTTC. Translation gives CASSLATIDEQFF. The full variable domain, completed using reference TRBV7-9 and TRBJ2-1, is DTGVSQNPRHKITKRGQNVTFRCDPISEHNRLYWYRQTLGQGPEFLTYFQNEAQLEKSRLLSDRFSAERPKGSFSTLEIQRTEQGDSAMYLCASSLATIDEQFFGPGTRLTVL.

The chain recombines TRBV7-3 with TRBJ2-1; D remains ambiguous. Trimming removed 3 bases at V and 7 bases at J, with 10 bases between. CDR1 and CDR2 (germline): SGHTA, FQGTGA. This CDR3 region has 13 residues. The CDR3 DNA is TGTGCCAGCAGCTTCCCCATGGGGAATGAGCAGTTCTTC. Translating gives CASSFPMGNEQFF.

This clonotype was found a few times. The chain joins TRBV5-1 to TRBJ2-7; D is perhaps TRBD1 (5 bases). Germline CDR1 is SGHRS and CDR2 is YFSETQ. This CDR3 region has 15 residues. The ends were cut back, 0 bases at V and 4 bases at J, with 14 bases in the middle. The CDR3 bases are TGCGCCAGCAGCTTGGCCCAGGCAGGGCGATACGAGCAGTACTTC. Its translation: CASSLAQAGRYEQYF. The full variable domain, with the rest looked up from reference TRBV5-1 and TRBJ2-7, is KAGVTQTPRYLIKTRGQQVTLSCSPISGHRSVSWYQQTPGQGLQFLFEYFSETQRNKGNFPGRFSGRQFSNSRSEMNVSTLELGDSALYLCASSLAQAGRYEQYFGPGTRLTVT.

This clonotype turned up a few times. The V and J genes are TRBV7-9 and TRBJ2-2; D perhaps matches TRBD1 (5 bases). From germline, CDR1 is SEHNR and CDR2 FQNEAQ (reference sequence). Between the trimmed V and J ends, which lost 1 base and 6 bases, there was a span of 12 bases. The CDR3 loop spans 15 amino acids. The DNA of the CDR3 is TGTGCCAGCAGCTTAGTAGGGGCGCCGGCCGGGGAGCTGTTTTTT. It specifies CASSLVGAPAGELFF.

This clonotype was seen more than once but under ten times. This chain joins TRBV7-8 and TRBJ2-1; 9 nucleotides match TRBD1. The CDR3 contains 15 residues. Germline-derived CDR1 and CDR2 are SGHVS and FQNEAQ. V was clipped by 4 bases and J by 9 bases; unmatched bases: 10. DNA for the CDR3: TGTGCCAGCAGCTCGGCCGGGACAGGGACGCTTGAGCAGTTCTTC. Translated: CASSSAGTGTLEQFF.

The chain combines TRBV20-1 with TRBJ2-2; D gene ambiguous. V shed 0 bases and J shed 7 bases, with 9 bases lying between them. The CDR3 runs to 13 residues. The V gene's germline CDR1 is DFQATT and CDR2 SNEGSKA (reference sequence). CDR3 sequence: CSARDPTFGELFF. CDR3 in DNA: TGCAGTGCTAGAGATCCCACCTTCGGGGAGCTGTTTTTT.